One sample yielded the 31 T cell receptor beta chains listed below, sequenced in a study of blood T cell repertoires in COVID-19. Only in-frame clones appear in the TCRdb table, and some are missing; sequencing was by immunoSEQ multiplex PCR. The sample holds about 130,000 clones; 74% are singletons and the top ten take 5.5%. Sequenced: peripheral blood. The receptors stem from a man in his fifties or sixties with acute or convalescent COVID-19.

The CDR3 sequence: CASSPRRGGISEQFF. In DNA form, the CDR3 reads TGTGCCAGCAGTCCCCGAAGGGGGGGAATTAGTGAGCAGTTCTTC. The chain uses TRBV6-5 and TRBJ2-1; the D gene is possibly TRBD2 (7 bases). The CDR3 spans 15 residues. Germline CDR1 and CDR2: MNHEY and SVGAGI. V gave up 5 bases and J gave up 9 bases, with 20 bases separating them.

V and J are TRBV9 and TRBJ1-6; 7 nucleotides line up with TRBD1. The CDR3 is 14 residues long. Germline CDR1 SGDLS, CDR2 YYNGEE. J lost 8 bases, V lost 0 bases, and 2 bases had no gene match. The CDR3 sequence is CASSVGQGYSPLHF. The CDR3 DNA reads as TGTGCCAGCAGCGTAGGACAGGGCTATTCACCCCTCCACTTT.

This chain uses TRBV2 with TRBJ1-2; possible D gene TRBD1, 6 bases. The CDR3 length is 13 residues. V was pared by 2 bases and J by 4 bases, with 8 bases between. Germline values: CDR1 SNHLY, CDR2 FYNNEI. As DNA, the CDR3 is TGTGCCAGCAGTGAACAGGGGAGCTATGGCTACACCTTC. Translating it yields CASSEQGSYGYTF.

This chain connects TRBV2 to TRBJ2-7; 7 positions agree with TRBD1. Unmatched junction bases numbered 5, after V lost 6 bases and J lost 0 bases. Germline assignment: CDR1 SNHLY and CDR2 FYNNEI. This CDR3 region has 14 residues. This chain's CDR3 is CASRPTGASYEQYF. DNA for the CDR3: TGTGCCAGCAGGCCCACAGGGGCCTCCTACGAGCAGTACTTC.

The chain couples TRBV9 to TRBJ2-1; 12 nucleotides agree with TRBD2. The CDR3 has 16 residues. Trimming removed 3 bases from V and 4 bases from J; junction bases left unmatched: 5. Germline V CDR1 and CDR2: SGDLS, YYNGEE. The CDR3: CASSAGLAGIYNEQFF. CDR3 sequence (DNA): TGTGCCAGCAGCGCTGGACTAGCGGGGATTTACAATGAGCAGTTCTTC. The whole variable domain, remainder taken from reference TRBV9 and TRBJ2-1, is DSGVTQTPKHLITATGQRVTLRCSPRSGDLSVYWYQQSLDQGLQFLIQYYNGEERAKGNILERFSAQQFPDLHSELNLSSLELGDSALYFCASSAGLAGIYNEQFFGPGTRLTVL.

CDR3 sequence reads: CASTPRVGEAFF. CDR3 DNA: TGTGCCAGTACCCCGCGGGTAGGTGAAGCTTTCTTT. The rearrangement links TRBV19 to TRBJ1-1; D remains ambiguous. V was cut by 7 bases and J by 7 bases, with 13 bases left in between. The germline V gene encodes CDR1 LNHDA and CDR2 SQIVND (reference sequence). The CDR3 runs 12 residues.

The chain uses TRBV9 and TRBJ1-1; 7 nucleotides align to TRBD1. CDR1 is SGDLS, CDR2 YYNGEE, per germline. The V segment lost 5 bases and the J segment 3 bases; nucleotides outside the gene matches: 16. The CDR3 has 17 residues. The CDR3 DNA sequence: TGTGCCAGCAGTCAGGGGCGGACAGGAAATCGGGACACTGAAGCTTTCTTT. This gives the protein CASSQGRTGNRDTEAFF.

V and J are TRBV2 and TRBJ1-2, with a possible D match to TRBD1 (5 bases). The V gene lost 2 bases and the J gene lost 4 bases, with 8 bases spanning the gap. Germline CDR1 and CDR2: SNHLY and FYNNEI. The CDR3 runs 13 residues. CDR3 residues: CASSEIGGYGYTF. CDR3 nucleotides: TGTGCCAGCAGTGAAATCGGGGGCTATGGCTACACCTTC.

The chain recombines TRBV6-4 with TRBJ2-1, with 7 positions matching TRBD2. This CDR3 is 15 amino acids long. CDR1 is MRHNA, CDR2 SNTAGT, per germline. The junction had 8 bases not matched to a gene; V was cut back by 6 bases and J by 3 bases. In nucleotides, the CDR3 is TGTGCCAGCAGCTCCGGGACGGGGGGCTACAATGAGCAGTTCTTC. Translating gives CASSSGTGGYNEQFF.

This clone came up a few times. The CDR3 region has the DNA TGTGCCAGTAGTACCGGGGACAGGGGAGACTATGGCTACACCTTC. Its translation: CASSTGDRGDYGYTF. The chain is built from TRBV19 and TRBJ1-2; 10 bases line up with TRBD1. The CDR3 runs 15 residues. Trimming cost V 4 bases and J 3 bases; bases outside gene matches: 5. CDR1 and CDR2 (germline): LNHDA, SQIVND (reference sequence).

CDR3 sequence: CAWSPTHRGANVLTF. CDR3 in DNA: TGTGCCTGGAGTCCGACACATCGCGGGGCCAACGTCCTGACTTTC. The chain recombines TRBV30 with TRBJ2-6, with D unclear. The CDR3 covers 15 residues. Per germline, CDR1 GTSNPN and CDR2 SVGIG (reference sequence). V was shortened by 2 bases and J by 4 bases, with 12 bases between the two germline ends.

J is TRBJ1-2 and V is TRBV30; 9 bases are a match to TRBD1. The J segment lost 4 bases and the V segment lost 0 bases, leaving 3 bases of the junction unmatched. CDR3 length: 14 amino acids. Germline CDR1 is GTSNPN and CDR2 is SVGIG (reference sequence). The CDR3 bases are TGTGCCTGGAGTGTAACAGGGGGCACCTATGGCTACACCTTC. Translating it yields CAWSVTGGTYGYTF.

V is TRBV6-1 and J is TRBJ2-1; TRBD2 matches at 7 bases. Germline V gene sequence: CDR1 MNHNS, CDR2 SASEGT. J gave up 4 bases and V 4 bases, and 16 bases lay outside the gene matches. CDR3 size: 18 residues. The DNA of the CDR3 is TGTGCCAGCAGTGGCGCTCGCGGGCAGCGGGGAGGTTACAATGAGCAGTTCTTC. Its translation is CASSGARGQRGGYNEQFF.

The V gene is TRBV5-1, the J gene TRBJ2-6; TRBD2 matches 10 bases. The CDR3 sequence is 18 residues long. Germline V gene data show CDR1 as SGHRS and CDR2 as YFSETQ. V lost 3 bases and J lost 3; bases outside the gene matches: 9. The CDR3 region has the DNA TGCGCCAGCAGCTCCGGGGGGACTAGCGCTGGTGGGGCCAACGTCCTGACTTTC. Encoded protein: CASSSGGTSAGGANVLTF.

The rearrangement joins TRBV12-3 or TRBV12-4 to TRBJ2-1; TRBD2 agrees at 7 bases. V gave up 5 bases and J gave up 6 bases; unmatched junction bases: 4. CDR3 size: 13 residues. The CDR3 region has the DNA TGTGCCAGCAGTCTTGGACTAGTCAATGAGCAGTTCTTC. Translated: CASSLGLVNEQFF.

In its sample, this clone was seen a few times. V and J are TRBV15 and TRBJ1-2; D not certain. CDR3 length: 15 residues. The germline V gene has CDR1 LNHNV and CDR2 YYDKDF (reference sequence). Trimming removed 0 bases at V and 8 bases at J, with 16 bases between. The CDR3 here is CATSRESGGGYGYTF. CDR3 coding DNA: TGTGCCACCAGCAGAGAATCAGGAGGAGGGTACGGCTACACCTTC.

This sequence joins TRBV11-3 and TRBJ2-5, with 12 bases aligning to TRBD2. Trimming removed 5 bases from V and 4 bases from J; junction bases left unmatched: 11. CDR1 and CDR2 from the germline V gene are SGHNT and YENEEA. The CDR3 is made up of 17 amino acids. The CDR3 here is CASSPPASGRALETQYF. CDR3 nucleotide sequence: TGTGCCAGCAGCCCTCCGGCTAGCGGGAGGGCTCTAGAGACCCAGTACTTC. Complete variable domain (other parts from reference TRBV11-3 and TRBJ2-5): EAGVVQSPRYKIIEKKQPVAFWCNPISGHNTLYWYLQNLGQGPELLIRYENEEAVDDSQLPKDRFSAERLKGVDSTLKIQPAELGDSAVYLCASSPPASGRALETQYFGPGTRLLVL.

The J gene is TRBJ1-1, the V gene TRBV3-1 (or the pseudogene TRBV3-2); no clear D. V was shortened by 1 base and J by 8 bases, with 8 bases between the two germline ends. The CDR3 has 12 residues. The germline CDR1 and CDR2 sequences are LGHDT and YNNKEL (reference sequence). CDR3 in DNA: TGTGCCAGCAGCCAAGCCGTACAGGAAGCTTTCTTT. The encoded protein is CASSQAVQEAFF.

This clone showed up just once. The genes are TRBV4-1 and TRBJ2-7, with 9 positions matching TRBD1. Germline CDR1 is MGHRA and CDR2 is YSYEKL. Trimming at V came to 4 bases and at J to 2 bases, leaving 3 bases not matched to a gene. The CDR3 runs to 14 residues. The CDR3 bases are TGCGCCAGCAGCCCACAGGGGGCCACCTACGAGCAGTACTTC. This gives the protein CASSPQGATYEQYF.

The chain combines TRBV5-1 with TRBJ2-7; 8 positions match TRBD2. Losses at the gene ends were 0 bases for V and 0 bases for J; bases not matched to a gene: 2. The CDR3 extends over 15 amino acids. Germline V gene data show CDR1 as SGHRS and CDR2 as YFSETQ. CDR3 amino acids: CASSLAAGGSYEQYF. Here the CDR3 DNA reads TGCGCCAGCAGCTTGGCCGCGGGAGGCTCCTACGAGCAGTACTTC.

About this clone itself: Its ends do not fully match the called genes, so a read error is possible. The V call is TRBV28, the J call TRBJ1-4; 7 nucleotides line up with TRBD1. The germline gives CDR1 MDHEN, CDR2 SYDVKM. The CDR3 totals 15 residues. This chain's CDR3 is CASRSGGLTSEKLFF. The CDR3 DNA reads as TGTGCCAGCAGGTCAGGGGGATTAACTAGTGAAAAACTGTTTTTT.

The chain is built from TRBV30 and TRBJ2-7; D gene uncertain. V lost 4 bases to trimming and J lost 5 bases, with 18 bases between them. CDR3 length: 14 amino acids. Germline CDR1 and CDR2: GTSNPN and SVGIG (reference sequence). The CDR3 sequence is CAWTDGGTLNEQYF. CDR3 nucleotide sequence: TGTGCCTGGACCGACGGCGGCACCCTAAACGAGCAGTACTTC.

The chain couples TRBV27 to TRBJ1-2; D gene unclear. The germline V gene has CDR1 MNHEY and CDR2 SMNVEV (reference sequence). The CDR3 is 15 amino acids. V was shortened by 3 bases and J by 4 bases, with 15 bases between the two germline ends. In DNA form, the CDR3 reads TGTGCCAGCAGTTTTAACAGAATCTCCACCTATGGCTACACCTTC. Protein product: CASSFNRISTYGYTF.

V is TRBV3-1 (or the pseudogene TRBV3-2) and J is TRBJ1-2; tentatively, D is TRBD1 (6 bases). Germline values: CDR1 LGHDT, CDR2 YNNKEL (reference sequence). V was clipped by 4 bases and J by 8 bases, with 26 bases between them. The CDR3 contains 17 residues. The CDR3 nucleotides read TGTGCCAGCAGCCCCACTAACCGCAGAGCGGGGGCGGTCGGCTACACCTTC. This gives the protein CASSPTNRRAGAVGYTF.

The gene calls are TRBV5-1 and TRBJ2-2; D remains unclear. Per the germline V gene, CDR1 is SGHRS and CDR2 is YFSETQ. V lost 4 bases and J lost 4, with 14 bases in between. The CDR3 contains 15 residues. Written as DNA, the CDR3 is TGCGCCAGCAGCCCAGCCCCCCCGGGCACCGGGGAGCTGTTTTTT. The encoded protein is CASSPAPPGTGELFF.

In this sample, this clone turned up a few times. The gene calls are TRBV4-2 and TRBJ2-7; 7 bases map to TRBD2. CDR3 length: 17 amino acids. Germline trimming cut 4 bases from V and 1 base from J; bases unmatched to any gene: 13. Germline V gene sequence: CDR1 LGHNA, CDR2 YNFKEQ. The CDR3 coding sequence is TGTGCCAGCAGCCGGGAGCGGTTGCGGGGGACTTCCTACGAGCAGTACTTC. This encodes CASSRERLRGTSYEQYF.

J is TRBJ2-1 and V is TRBV7-6; a possible D gene is TRBD1 (6 bases). The CDR3 extends over 14 amino acids. V was cut by 5 bases and J by 0 bases, with 8 bases left in between. CDR1 and CDR2 (germline): SGHVS, FNYEAQ. CDR3: CASSPGDSYNEQFF. DNA for the CDR3: TGTGCCAGCAGCCCAGGGGACTCCTACAATGAGCAGTTCTTC.

V usage is TRBV14 and J usage is TRBJ2-3; a possible D gene is TRBD2 (6 bases). Germline V gene sequence: CDR1 SGHDN, CDR2 FVKESK. The CDR3 loop spans 21 amino acids. The germline V and J ends were trimmed by 4 bases and 5 bases, with 34 bases remaining between them. The CDR3 sequence is CASSPTRGTIRSNRAGDTQYF. The CDR3 region has the DNA TGTGCCAGCAGCCCTACCCGGGGCACCATTAGATCAAATCGAGCGGGAGATACGCAGTATTTT. Using reference TRBV14 and TRBJ2-3 for the parts outside the CDR3, the full variable domain is EAGVTQFPSHSVIEKGQTVTLRCDPISGHDNLYWYRRVMGKEIKFLLHFVKESKQDESGMPNNRFLAERTGGTYSTLKVQPAELEDSGVYFCASSPTRGTIRSNRAGDTQYFGPGTRLTVL.

The CDR3 loop is CATSDFRGYTF. CDR3 sequence (DNA): TGTGCCACCAGTGATTTTAGAGGCTACACCTTC. V gene TRBV24-1 combines with J gene TRBJ1-2, with no clear D. The CDR3 extends over 11 amino acids. The germline V gene has CDR1 KGHDR and CDR2 SFDVKD. The V end was cut by 1 base, the J end by 8 bases, with 4 bases between.

This rearrangement joins TRBV24-1 to TRBJ2-1, with D possibly being TRBD1 (6 bases). The CDR3 is 14 amino acids. Trimming took off 1 base at V and 7 bases at J, with 10 bases between the two ends. CDR1 is KGHDR and CDR2 is SFDVKD in the germline V gene. CDR3 in amino acids: CATSDFSGENEQFF. The CDR3 nucleotides are TGTGCCACCAGTGATTTCTCAGGGGAGAATGAGCAGTTCTTC.

V is TRBV7-6 and J is TRBJ2-7; the match to TRBD2 covers 8 bases. This CDR3 comprises 17 residues. V lost 4 bases to trimming and J lost 2 bases; unmatched junction nucleotides: 13. Germline-derived CDR1 and CDR2 are SGHVS and FNYEAQ. This CDR3 reads CASSYILGGGPTYEQYF. In nucleotides, the CDR3 is TGTGCCAGCAGCTACATACTAGGCGGGGGGCCTACCTACGAGCAGTACTTC.